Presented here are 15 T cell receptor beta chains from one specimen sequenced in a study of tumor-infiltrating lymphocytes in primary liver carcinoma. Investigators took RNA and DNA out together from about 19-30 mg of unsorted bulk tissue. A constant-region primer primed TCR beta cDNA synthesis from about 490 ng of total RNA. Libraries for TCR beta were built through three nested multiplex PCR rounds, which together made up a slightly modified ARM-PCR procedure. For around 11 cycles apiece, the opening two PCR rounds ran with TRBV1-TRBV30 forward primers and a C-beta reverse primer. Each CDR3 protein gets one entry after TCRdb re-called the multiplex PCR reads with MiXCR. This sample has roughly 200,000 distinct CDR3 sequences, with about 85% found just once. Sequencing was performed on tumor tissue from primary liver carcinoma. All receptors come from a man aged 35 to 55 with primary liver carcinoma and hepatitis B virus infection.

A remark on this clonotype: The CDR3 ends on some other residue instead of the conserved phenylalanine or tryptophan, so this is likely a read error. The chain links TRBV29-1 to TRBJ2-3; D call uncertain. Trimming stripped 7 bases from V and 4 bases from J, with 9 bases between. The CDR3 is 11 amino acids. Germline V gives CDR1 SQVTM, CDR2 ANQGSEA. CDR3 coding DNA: TGCAGCGCCTGGTATGCAGATACGCAGTATTGT. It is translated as CSAWYADTQYC.

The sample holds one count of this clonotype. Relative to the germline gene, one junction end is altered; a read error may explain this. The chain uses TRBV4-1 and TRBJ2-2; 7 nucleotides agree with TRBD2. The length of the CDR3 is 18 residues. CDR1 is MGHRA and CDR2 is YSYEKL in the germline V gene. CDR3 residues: CASSQDPPLAANTRELFF. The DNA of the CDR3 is TGCGCCAGCAGCCAAGACCCCCCCCTAGCGGCGAACACCAGGGAGCTGTTCTTT.

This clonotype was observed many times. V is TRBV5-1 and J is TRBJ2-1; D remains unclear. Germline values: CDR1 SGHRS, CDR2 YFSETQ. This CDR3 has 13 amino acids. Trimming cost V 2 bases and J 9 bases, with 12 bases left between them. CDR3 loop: CASSFQYPGEQFF. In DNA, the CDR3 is TGCGCCAGCAGCTTCCAGTATCCGGGTGAGCAGTTCTTC.

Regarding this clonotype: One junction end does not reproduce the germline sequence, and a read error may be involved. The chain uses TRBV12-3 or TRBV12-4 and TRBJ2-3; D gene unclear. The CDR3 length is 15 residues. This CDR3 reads CASTLKGENTDKQYF. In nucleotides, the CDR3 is TGTGCCAGCACCCTGAAAGGAGAAAACACAGATAAGCAGTATTTT.

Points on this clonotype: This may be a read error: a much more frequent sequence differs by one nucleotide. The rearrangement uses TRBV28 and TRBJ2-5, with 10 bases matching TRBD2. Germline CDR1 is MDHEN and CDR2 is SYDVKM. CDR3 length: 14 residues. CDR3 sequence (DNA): TGTACCAGCAGATTAGCGGGGGGCCAGAAGACCCAGTACTTC. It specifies CTSRLAGGQKTQYF. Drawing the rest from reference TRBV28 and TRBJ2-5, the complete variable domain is DVKVTQSSRYLVKRTGEKVFLECVQDMDHENMFWYRQDPGLGLRLIYFSYDVKMKEKGDIPEGYSVSREKKERFSLILESASTNQTSMYLCTSRLAGGQKTQYFGPGTRLLVL.

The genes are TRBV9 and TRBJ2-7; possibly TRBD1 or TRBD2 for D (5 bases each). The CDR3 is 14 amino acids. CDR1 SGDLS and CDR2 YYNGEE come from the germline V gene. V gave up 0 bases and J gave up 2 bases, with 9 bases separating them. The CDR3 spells CASSVDEGPYEQYF. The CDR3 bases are TGTGCCAGCAGCGTAGATGAGGGACCCTACGAGCAGTACTTC.

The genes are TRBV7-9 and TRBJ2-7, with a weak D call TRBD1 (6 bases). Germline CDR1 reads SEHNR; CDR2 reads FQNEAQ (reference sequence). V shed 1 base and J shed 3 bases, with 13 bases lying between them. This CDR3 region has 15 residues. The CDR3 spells CASSLVTGGVYEQYF. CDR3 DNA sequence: TGTGCCAGCAGCTTAGTGACAGGCGGTGTCTACGAGCAGTACTTC.

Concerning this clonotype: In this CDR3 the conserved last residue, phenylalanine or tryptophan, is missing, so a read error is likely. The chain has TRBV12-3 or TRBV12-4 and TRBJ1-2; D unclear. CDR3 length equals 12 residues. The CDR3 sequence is CTSNPRGGGYTL. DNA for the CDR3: TGTACCAGCAACCCACGGGGTGGGGGCTACACCTTA.

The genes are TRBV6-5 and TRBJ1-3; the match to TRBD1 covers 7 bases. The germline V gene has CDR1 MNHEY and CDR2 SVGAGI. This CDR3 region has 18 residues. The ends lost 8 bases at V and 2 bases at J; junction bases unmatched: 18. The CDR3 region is CASGHGPKTGIAGNTIYF. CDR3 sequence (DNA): TGTGCCAGCGGTCACGGTCCGAAGACAGGGATCGCTGGAAACACCATATATTTT.

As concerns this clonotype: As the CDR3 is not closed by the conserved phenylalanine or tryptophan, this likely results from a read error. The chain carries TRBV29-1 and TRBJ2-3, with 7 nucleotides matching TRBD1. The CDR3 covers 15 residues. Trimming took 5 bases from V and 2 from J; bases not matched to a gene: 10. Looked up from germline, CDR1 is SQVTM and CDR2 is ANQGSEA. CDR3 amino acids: CSVKGAPGITDTQYL. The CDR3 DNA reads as TGCAGCGTTAAGGGGGCCCCGGGAATCACAGATACGCAGTATCTT.

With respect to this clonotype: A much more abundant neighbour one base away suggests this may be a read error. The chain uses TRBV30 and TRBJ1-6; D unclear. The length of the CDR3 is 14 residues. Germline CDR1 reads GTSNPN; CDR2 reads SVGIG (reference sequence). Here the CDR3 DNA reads TGTACCTGTAGACTCCGGACCAATAATTCACCCCTCCACTTT. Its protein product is CTCRLRTNNSPLHF.

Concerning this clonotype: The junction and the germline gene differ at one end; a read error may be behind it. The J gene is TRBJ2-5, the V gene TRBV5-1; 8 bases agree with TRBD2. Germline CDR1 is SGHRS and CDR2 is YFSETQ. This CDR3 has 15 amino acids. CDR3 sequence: CASSLSGSTEDTQYF. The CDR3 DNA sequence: TGCGCCAGCAGCTTAAGCGGGAGCACGGAAGATACCCAGTACTTC.

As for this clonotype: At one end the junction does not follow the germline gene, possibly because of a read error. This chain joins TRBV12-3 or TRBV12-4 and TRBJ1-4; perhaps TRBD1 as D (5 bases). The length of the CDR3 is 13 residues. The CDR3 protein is CANSLAGTEKPFF. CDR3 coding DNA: TGTGCCAACAGTTTAGCTGGGACTGAGAAACCGTTTTTT.

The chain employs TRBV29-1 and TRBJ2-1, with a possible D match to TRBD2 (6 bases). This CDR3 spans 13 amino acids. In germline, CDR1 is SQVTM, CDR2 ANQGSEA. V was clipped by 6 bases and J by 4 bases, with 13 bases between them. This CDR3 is CSVRLVGYNEQFF. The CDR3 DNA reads TGCAGCGTACGACTAGTGGGGTACAATGAGCAGTTCTTC.

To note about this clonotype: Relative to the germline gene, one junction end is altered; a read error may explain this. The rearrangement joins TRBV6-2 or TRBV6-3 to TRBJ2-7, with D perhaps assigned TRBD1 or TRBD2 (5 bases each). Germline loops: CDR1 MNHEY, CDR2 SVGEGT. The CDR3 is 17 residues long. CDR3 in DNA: TGTACCAGCTGTAGCGTGAGGGAAGGGGATCTCTCCTACGAGCGGTACTTC. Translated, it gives CTSCSVREGDLSYERYF.